Each of the 21 T cell receptor beta chains below was sequenced from the same sample in a study of blood T cells in healthy people across ages. A sample-barcoded 5' primer and a J-beta primer mix were used in a second PCR of roughly 6 to 11 cycles. One entry per CDR3 protein results from TCRdb running MiXCR on the 5' RACE reads. The table records hundreds of thousands of distinct CDR3 sequences, around 50% of them present only once. Input material: blood. These receptor sequences come from a man aged 35-49 years in good health.

This chain connects TRBV20-1 to TRBJ1-5; 8 bases line up with TRBD1. The CDR3 loop spans 16 amino acids. Germline values: CDR1 DFQATT, CDR2 SNEGSKA (reference sequence). Losses at the gene ends were 6 bases for V and 0 bases for J; bases not matched to a gene: 10. The CDR3 DNA reads as TGCAGTGCAATCGGACAGGGACAGAATAGCAATCAGCCCCAGCATTTT. This encodes CSAIGQGQNSNQPQHF.

This sequence joins TRBV29-1 and TRBJ2-1; 9 bases align to TRBD2. CDR3 length equals 17 residues. V was pared by 6 bases and J by 8 bases, with 20 bases of the junction left unmatched. The germline CDR1 and CDR2 sequences are SQVTM and ANQGSEA. The CDR3 spells CSVTDTFHSGSTDEQFF. DNA for the CDR3: TGCAGCGTCACCGATACATTTCATAGCGGGAGTACGGATGAGCAGTTCTTC.

The chain couples TRBV20-1 to TRBJ2-3; 9 bases are a match to TRBD1. The CDR3 runs to 13 residues. J gave up 4 bases and V 3 bases, and 2 bases lay outside the gene matches. The germline V gene has CDR1 DFQATT and CDR2 SNEGSKA (reference sequence). The CDR3 DNA follows: TGCAGTGCTAGCGGACAGGGGCCAGATACGCAGTATTTT. This gives the protein CSASGQGPDTQYF.

The V call is TRBV7-9, the J call TRBJ2-7, with TRBD2 identical over 8 bases. The J call may not be correct, given that the DNA end is closer to TRBJ2-5. The CDR3 totals 12 residues. CDR1 SEHNR and CDR2 FQNEAQ come from the germline V gene (reference sequence). The CDR3 reads CASLLAGETQYF. Written as DNA, the CDR3 is TGTGCCAGCCTTCTAGCGGGAGAGACCCAGTACTTC.

V gene TRBV11-3 combines with J gene TRBJ1-1; D not resolved. CDR1 and CDR2 from the germline V gene are SGHNT and YENEEA. The CDR3 length is 17 residues. V was cut by 0 bases and J by 1 base, with 15 bases left in between. CDR3 in amino acids: CASSLEGMGSQNTEAFF. The CDR3 nucleotides are TGTGCCAGCAGCTTAGAGGGTATGGGCTCCCAGAACACTGAAGCTTTCTTT.

CDR3 DNA sequence: TGTGCCAGCAGCCAAGGGGGACTAGGAAACACCGGGGAGCTGTTTTTT. Its protein product is CASSQGGLGNTGELFF. The rearrangement uses TRBV4-2 and TRBJ2-2; 8 bases map to TRBD2. CDR1 is LGHNA, CDR2 YNFKEQ, per germline. The CDR3 is 16 amino acids. V dropped 1 base and J dropped 2; count of bases not matched to a gene: 3.

This clonotype showed up just a few times. In DNA, the CDR3 is TGTGCCAGCAGGCAGCGGGCCAACGTCCTGACTTTC. It yields the protein CASRQRANVLTF. V gene TRBV12-3 or TRBV12-4 combines with J gene TRBJ2-6; no clear D. V lost 6 bases, J lost 5 bases, and 5 bases lay in between. This CDR3 is 12 amino acids long.

V is TRBV7-6 and J is TRBJ2-4, with D possibly TRBD2 on 5 matching bases. The J call may be wrong; the DNA end is better matched by TRBJ2-7. From germline, CDR1 is SGHVS and CDR2 FNYEAQ. This CDR3 has 15 residues. CDR3 sequence: CASSLGLVQGGEQYF. Written as DNA, the CDR3 is TGTGCCAGCAGCTTAGGGCTAGTCCAAGGAGGCGAGCAGTACTTC.

This clonotype has more than one count but fewer than ten. The chain recombines TRBV4-1 with TRBJ2-1; tentative D call: TRBD2 (6 bases). The V gene's germline CDR1 is MGHRA and CDR2 YSYEKL. The germline V and J ends were trimmed by 5 bases and 9 bases, with 17 bases remaining between them. The CDR3 consists of 14 residues. The CDR3 bases are TGCGCCAGCAGCTATAACCGGGACTCTATTGAGCAGTTCTTC. This sequence encodes CASSYNRDSIEQFF.

This clonotype has a handful of counts. The chain combines TRBV3-1 with TRBJ2-3, with D unclear. V gave up 3 bases and J gave up 4 bases, with 5 bases separating them. Germline CDR1 is LGHDT and CDR2 is YNNKEL (reference sequence). The CDR3 covers 12 residues. CDR3 nucleotides: TGTGCCAGCAGCCACTTGTCAGATACGCAGTATTTT. Translated: CASSHLSDTQYF.

The V gene is TRBV9, the J gene TRBJ1-2, with 8 bases that match TRBD1. Germline CDR1 is SGDLS and CDR2 is YYNGEE. There are 16 residues in the CDR3. The trim removed 5 bases at V and 6 bases at J, leaving 15 bases unmatched. This chain's CDR3 is CASSGFFTGQADGYTF. The CDR3 bases are TGTGCCAGCAGTGGATTCTTTACGGGACAGGCAGATGGCTACACCTTC.

The CDR3: CASSLMGQGNYGYTF. CDR3 bases: TGTGCCAGCAGCTTAATGGGACAGGGGAACTATGGCTACACCTTC. The V call is TRBV7-2, the J call TRBJ1-2; 10 bases match TRBD1. The germline V gene has CDR1 SGHTA and CDR2 FQGNSA. V lost 2 bases to trimming and J lost 2 bases; unmatched junction nucleotides: 2. The CDR3 totals 15 residues. The full variable domain, in which reference TRBV7-2 and TRBJ1-2 provide the parts outside the CDR3, is GAGVSQSPSNKVTEKGKDVELRCDPISGHTALYWYRQSLGQGLEFLIYFQGNSAPDKSGLPSDRFSAERTGGSVSTLTIQRTQQEDSAVYLCASSLMGQGNYGYTFGSGTRLTVV.

Only a few counts were recorded for this clonotype. The rearrangement joins TRBV20-1 to TRBJ2-1, with 11 bases matching TRBD2. The V and J ends lost 6 bases and 6 bases, in that order; junction bases with no gene match: 10. This CDR3 comprises 15 residues. The germline gives CDR1 DFQATT, CDR2 SNEGSKA (reference sequence). CDR3 in amino acids: CSAIELAGEANEQFF. Written as DNA, the CDR3 is TGCAGTGCCATCGAACTAGCGGGAGAGGCCAATGAGCAGTTCTTC.

V and J are TRBV5-1 and TRBJ2-3, with D hard to call. Germline values: CDR1 SGHRS, CDR2 YFSETQ. Trimming cost V 1 base and J 0 bases, with 12 bases left between them. The CDR3 runs to 16 residues. The CDR3 reads CASSLSPGSSTDTQYF. CDR3 DNA: TGCGCCAGCAGCTTGAGTCCGGGCTCTAGCACAGATACGCAGTATTTT.

The rearrangement links TRBV12-3 or TRBV12-4 to TRBJ2-3; possible D gene TRBD1, 6 bases. The length of the CDR3 is 12 residues. V dropped 7 bases and J dropped 5 bases, with 10 bases sitting between them. The CDR3 loop reads CASNSDRDTQYF. The CDR3 coding sequence is TGTGCCAGCAACTCGGACAGAGATACGCAGTATTTT.

This chain links TRBV10-3 with TRBJ2-7; D may be TRBD1 or TRBD2 (5 bases each). The tail of the sequence fits TRBJ2-5 better, so the J call may be wrong. Germline V gene sequence: CDR1 ENHRY, CDR2 SYGVKD. The CDR3 spans 16 residues. The CDR3 DNA sequence: TGTGCCATCAGTGAGTTTAAGATAGGGGAGTTGGAGACCCAGTACTTC. Translated, it gives CAISEFKIGELETQYF.

This sequence joins TRBV4-3 and TRBJ2-1; D is uncertain. The CDR3 covers 14 residues. Germline V gene lookup returns CDR1 LGHNA and CDR2 YSLEER. The V and J ends lost 2 bases and 7 bases respectively, with 12 bases between them. CDR3 loop: CASSQMTSQNEQFF. CDR3 DNA: TGCGCCAGCAGCCAAATGACTTCTCAGAATGAGCAGTTCTTC.

The table lists this clonotype with a few counts. This CDR3 is CASSQVLQGSYGYTF. CDR3 DNA: TGTGCCAGCAGCCAGGTCCTCCAAGGGTCCTATGGCTACACCTTC. J is TRBJ1-2 and V is TRBV5-5; D remains ambiguous. V lost 4 bases and J 4 bases, leaving 17 bases between the germline ends. From germline, CDR1 is SGHKS and CDR2 YYEKEE (reference sequence). There are 15 residues in the CDR3.

The chain links TRBV7-9 to TRBJ2-5; TRBD1 agrees at 8 bases. The ends lost 5 bases at V and 1 base at J; junction bases unmatched: 9. The CDR3 has 16 amino acids. Per germline, CDR1 SEHNR and CDR2 FQNEAQ (reference sequence). The CDR3 protein is CASSLPGQEIQETQYF. The DNA for the CDR3 is TGTGCCAGCAGCCTCCCGGGACAGGAGATCCAAGAGACCCAGTACTTC. Full variable domain (outside the CDR3, taken from reference TRBV7-9 and TRBJ2-5): DTGVSQNPRHKITKRGQNVTFRCDPISEHNRLYWYRQTLGQGPEFLTYFQNEAQLEKSRLLSDRFSAERPKGSFSTLEIQRTEQGDSAMYLCASSLPGQEIQETQYFGPGTRLLVL.

The chain couples TRBV10-2 to TRBJ2-7, with 11 bases identical to TRBD1. The J call could be wrong; TRBJ2-5 is a better fit for the DNA end. The germline CDR1 and CDR2 sequences are WSHSY and SAAADI. CDR3 size: 16 residues. This chain's CDR3 is CASSETGQGGLETQYF. The CDR3 DNA follows: TGCGCCAGCAGTGAAACGGGACAGGGGGGTCTGGAGACCCAGTACTTC.

The rearrangement links TRBV28 to TRBJ2-3; D possibly corresponds to TRBD2 (5 bases). The germline V and J ends were trimmed by 4 bases and 2 bases, with 10 bases remaining between them. The CDR3 is made up of 14 amino acids. Germline loops: CDR1 MDHEN, CDR2 SYDVKM. CDR3 bases: TGTGCCAGCAGTTCCCGGGATACCACAGATACGCAGTATTTT. Protein: CASSSRDTTDTQYF.